This T cell receptor (beta chain) was sequenced during a study of T-cell memory formation after mild COVID-19. The study, taken as a whole, reports: Most CD4+ clones that shrank were in CM and EM, while CD8+ ones turned up in EMRA.

Note on this clonotype: The antigen remains undetermined.

TCRdb independently ran MiXCR on the 5' RACE reads; one entry per CDR3 protein. The repertoire holds fewer than 350,000 distinct CDR3 sequences, with roughly 15% as singletons. The sequence was collected from a man aged 18 to 30 who had mild COVID-19 (a few samples of this study predate the infection). Cell type and time point are not known. Sequenced material: PBMCs or a T cell subset sorted from them (not recorded which).

CDR3 in DNA: TGTGCCAGCACCCCGACAGGGTTAGGGGCCAACGTCCTGACTTTC. It is translated as CASTPTGLGANVLTF. This chain uses TRBV7-9 with TRBJ2-6; 7 bases fit TRBD1. Germline CDR1 reads SEHNR; CDR2 reads FQNEAQ (reference sequence). This CDR3 has 15 amino acids. J gave up 4 bases and V 7 bases, and 7 bases lay outside the gene matches.